The T cell receptor beta chain described here comes from a study of response to subunit inactivated influenza vaccine. Points from the study as a whole: T cells newly recruited by each seasonal influenza vaccination are few, the authors suggested.

Trimming shortened V by 5 bases and J by 9 bases, and 14 bases separated the two germline ends. CDR1 is DFQATT, CDR2 SNEGSKA, per germline (reference sequence). The CDR3 contains 12 residues. On this clonotype itself: Its antigen is unidentified.

Via MiXCR, TCRdb re-called the RT-PCR reads, giving one row per CDR3 protein. This table has over 400,000 distinct CDR3 sequences, approximately 10% appearing once. The TCR was taken from a man aged 45-65 years who received an inactivated influenza vaccine. The chain uses TRBV20-1 and TRBJ2-1, with TRBD2 as a possible D gene (5 bases). Sequencing used PBMCs from blood, obtained around seven weeks after vaccination. The CDR3 spells CSAENSRGEQFF. The DNA for the CDR3 is TGCAGTGCTGAGAACTCACGGGGTGAGCAGTTCTTC.